This is a list of T cell receptor beta chains from one sample in a study of Ad26.COV2.S vaccination and SARS-CoV-2 variants. TCRdb keeps only in-frame clones here, not all; method: immunoSEQ multiplex PCR. The repertoire holds 450,000 to 550,000 clones, 80% to 90% seen once, with around 2.5% in the top ten. The specimen comprised peripheral blood, sampled in a trial of Ad26.COV2.S vaccine versus placebo. The source of these receptors is a person between 18 and 59 years old who received the Ad26.COV2.S COVID-19 vaccine or a placebo. CDR3s include the opening cysteine and the closing phenylalanine or tryptophan. D genes are given only for firm matches. Where a row states a size, it is once, few, many or the class of an expanded clone; other rows omit it.

abundance	d_gene	v_gene	j_gene	CDR3aa	CDR3nt
once	NA	TRBV6-2/TRBV6-3	TRBJ2-7	CASSYLRGPSEQYF	TGTGCCAGCAGTTACCTTAGAGGTCCCTCCGAGCAGTACTTC
NA	TRBD2	TRBV7-2	TRBJ2-5	CASSLLSGKFGETQYF	TGTGCCAGCAGCTTACTGAGCGGGAAGTTTGGAGAGACCCAGTACTTC
NA	NA	TRBV18	TRBJ2-3	CASSPRTDTQYF	TGTGCCAGCTCACCAAGGACAGATACGCAGTATTTT
NA	NA	TRBV5-1	TRBJ2-7	CASRPGPFYEQYF	TGCGCCAGCAGACCGGGACCCTTTTACGAGCAGTACTTC
few	NA	TRBV5-6	TRBJ2-3	CASSLRLAADTQYF	TGTGCCAGCAGCTTGCGGTTAGCGGCAGATACGCAGTATTTT
once	TRBD1	TRBV11-2	TRBJ1-2	CASTRDRGLIGYGYTF	TGTGCCAGCACCCGGGACAGGGGGCTGATAGGCTATGGCTACACCTTC
few	NA	TRBV6-1	TRBJ1-5	CASSDPGPNQPQHF	TGTGCCAGCAGTGACCCGGGGCCTAATCAGCCCCAGCATTTT
NA	NA	TRBV6-5	TRBJ1-4	CASSYYYGRQEKLFF	TGTGCCAGCAGTTACTATTACGGACGACAGGAAAAACTGTTTTTT
NA	TRBD1	TRBV3-1/TRBV3-2	TRBJ1-1	CASTTGGGFVVNTEAFF	TGTGCCAGCACTACAGGGGGCGGGTTTGTCGTGAACACTGAAGCTTTCTTT
once	NA	TRBV19	TRBJ1-2	CASSIALRGGYGYTF	TGTGCCAGTAGTATCGCCCTTCGTGGAGGATATGGCTACACCTTC
NA	NA	TRBV5-4	TRBJ2-3	CASSLGRTSTDTQYF	TGTGCCAGCAGCTTGGGACGGACTAGCACAGATACGCAGTATTTT
NA	TRBD1	TRBV15	TRBJ2-5	CATSRDSLFEGAGTQYF	TGTGCCACCAGCAGAGATTCTCTTTTTGAGGGGGCTGGGACCCAGTACTTC
NA	NA	TRBV7-3	TRBJ2-1	CASSAPGLGRNEQFF	TGTGCCAGCAGCGCCCCGGGGCTAGGACGGAATGAGCAGTTCTTC
NA	NA	TRBV7-2	TRBJ1-2	CASSSLGGEAVYGYTF	TGTGCCAGCAGCTCACTTGGGGGGGAGGCGGTCTATGGCTACACCTTC
NA	NA	TRBV28	TRBJ1-2	CASSLNGPLYGYTF	TGTGCCAGCAGTTTAAACGGACCCCTTTATGGCTACACCTTC